This entry describes one TCR beta chain. Its cognate antigen has yet to be identified. No clone much larger than this one lies a single base away; base qualities are absent. This sample stems from a study of vaccination and CD4 T cells after COVID-19 (dated by TCRdb to between 2022 and 2023). For the wider study: Every convalescent patient had a positive nasal swab PCR test for SARS-CoV-2, with mild disease in nine patients and severe disease in one. The spike-specific CD4+ TCR repertoire was compared before and after mRNA vaccination in under 11 COVID-19 convalescent patients and several infection-naive healthy vaccine recipients. Each participant got two doses of either the Pfizer-BioNTech BNT162b2 vaccine (n=8) or the Moderna mRNA-1273 vaccine (n=2). Post-vaccine blood samples were obtained a median of around 74 days after the second vaccine dose, with a range of about 14 to 241 days. The convalescent cohort comprised six males and four females, including two Hispanic individuals, seven Caucasians, two Asians and one multiracial person. Post-COVID blood samples from convalescent patients were collected a median of around 100 days after diagnosis, with a range of roughly 35 to 170 days. As controls, cultures received a CEFX viral epitope pool (the positive control), an HIV-1 Nef peptide pool (the negative control), or no peptide at all. Culture stimuli were overlapping spike peptide pools from SARS-CoV-2 and from the common cold coronaviruses HCoV-NL63, HCoV-OC43 and HCoV-229E. The investigation overall reported the following: Nearly all vaccine-specific clones in convalescent patients (304 of 307) were mono-reactive for SARS-CoV-2 spike rather than cross-reactive with common cold coronaviruses. Among the post-vaccine SARS-CoV-2-reactive clones in convalescent patients, a median 86.3% showed up only after vaccination, which suggests vaccine-specific priming. Although the median number of SARS-CoV-2-reactive clonotypes went up from around 20 after infection to 30 to 45 after vaccination, the increase was not significant. Relatively few convalescent patients were included in the study, and early timepoints after natural infection were not analyzed.

To prepare the library, PCR was applied. TCR sequencing of DNA from cultured CD4+ T cells used the Oncomine TCR Beta short-read assay at the Johns Hopkins FTIC core. The QIAamp micro DNA kit was used to extract genomic DNA from the cultured CD4+ T cells. Oncomine TCR Beta libraries from cultured CD4+ T cells were pooled using unique dual indexes and sequenced on an Illumina iSeq 100. Under the source paper's analysis protocol: Non-productive sequences were removed, and CDR3s that did not start with C, did not end with F or W, or were shorter than 7 amino acids were discarded. Antigen-specific clonotypes were identified using the MANAFEST web application through comparison of peptide-stimulated wells with reference and other culture wells. To be called positive, a clone needed an FDR below 0.05, an odds ratio above 5, and a productive frequency above 0.1% in at least two of three replicate wells. Cross-reactive clonotypes were defined as significantly expanded in both SARS-CoV-2 spike wells and at least one common cold coronavirus spike condition. CDR3 homology was assessed with Levenshtein distances (stringdist) and unrooted phylogenetic trees (ape) in R version 3.6.1. Using fastp trimming at Q25 and MiXCR clonotype assembly, TCRdb reanalyzed the public sequencing data and kept in-frame beta chains. Rows matching on CDR3 protein sequence are summarized as one entry with the most common DNA and genes. Clone size and V and J calls follow TCRdb, not the original study. In all, the sample holds about 16,000 distinct CDR3 sequences, and roughly 46% of those were seen once. The ten most abundant clones make up about 4% of the sample.

Sample treatment or condition, as interpreted from the label and publication: approximately nine-day PBMC culture with coronavirus spike peptide pools or control peptides (ViraFEST assay). The study used the ViraFEST assay, which expanded antigen-specific T cells with peptide pools and then identified expanded clonotypes by TCR sequencing. The convalescent patients' positive SARS-CoV-2 PCR tests were from March to December 2020, which was before the Alpha, Beta and Delta variants emerged in the United States. Over 1.5 million PBMCs per well were cultured in IMDM with roughly 5% human AB serum and 7.5 to 10 IU/ml IL-2, plus 10 ug/ml peptide pools. On days 3 and 7, half of the culture medium was replaced with fresh IL-2-containing medium. Once the cells had been in culture for approximately 10 days, the EasySep CD4+ T cell isolation kit was used to isolate CD4+ T cells by negative selection. Ficoll-Paque Plus gradient centrifugation was used to isolate PBMCs from whole blood, and the isolated PBMCs were then either used fresh or cryopreserved at -140C. Culture conditions were generally each tested in triplicate wells.

This TCR came from a human donor who had recovered from COVID-19. Sequenced material: CD4+ T cells from blood, cultured in vitro.

The nucleotide sequence is given as TGCAGCGTTGATTCTGGACAGGGGGCGCGTTATGGCTACACCTTC. Its amino acids are CSVDSGQGARYGYTF. The V gene is TRBV29-1 and the J gene is TRBJ1-2, and TRBD1 matches 11 of the central bases. The CDR3 runs 15 residues from the cysteine to the phenylalanine. The only DNA kept is the CDR3, 45 bases in frame from the first base. CDR1 SQVTM and CDR2 ANQGSEA were looked up in the germline V gene. Trimming takes 3 bases off V and 5 bases off J; junction bases not matched to a gene: 8.